The sequence of this T cell receptor beta chain was determined in a study of T cells in Graves' hyperthyroidism and ophthalmopathy. Overall study results and limits: A model built on 13 V-J features separated ophthalmopathy from stable hyperthyroidism. Blood held most thyroid clonotypes expanded above 0.001 frequency.

Ophthalmopathy patients showed a Clinical Activity Score of at least 3, NOSPECS grade of at least 4 and duration under 3 months. Not enrolled were patients with uncontrolled infection, other autoimmune disease, pregnancy or lactation. The V end was cut by 1 base, the J end by 5 bases, with 8 bases between. The CDR3 totals 13 residues. Germline V gene lookup returns CDR1 LGHDT and CDR2 YNNKEL (reference sequence). A note on this clonotype: What it binds is unknown.

Template material for amplifying TCR beta CDR3 regions consisted of RNA transcripts. HTBI primers were employed in a first-round RT-PCR of the TCR CDR3. TCRdb fed the multiplex PCR reads into MiXCR, producing one record per CDR3 protein. Here the sample spans approximately 300,000 distinct CDR3 sequences, roughly 20% being singletons. The chain is built from TRBV3-1 and TRBJ1-1; unclear D gene. This TCR derives from a man aged 45-60 years with Graves' ophthalmopathy. The specimen sequenced was blood. The CDR3 region has the DNA TGTGCCAGCAGCCAAGTTCGGGGAACTGAAGCTTTCTTT. It yields the protein CASSQVRGTEAFF.